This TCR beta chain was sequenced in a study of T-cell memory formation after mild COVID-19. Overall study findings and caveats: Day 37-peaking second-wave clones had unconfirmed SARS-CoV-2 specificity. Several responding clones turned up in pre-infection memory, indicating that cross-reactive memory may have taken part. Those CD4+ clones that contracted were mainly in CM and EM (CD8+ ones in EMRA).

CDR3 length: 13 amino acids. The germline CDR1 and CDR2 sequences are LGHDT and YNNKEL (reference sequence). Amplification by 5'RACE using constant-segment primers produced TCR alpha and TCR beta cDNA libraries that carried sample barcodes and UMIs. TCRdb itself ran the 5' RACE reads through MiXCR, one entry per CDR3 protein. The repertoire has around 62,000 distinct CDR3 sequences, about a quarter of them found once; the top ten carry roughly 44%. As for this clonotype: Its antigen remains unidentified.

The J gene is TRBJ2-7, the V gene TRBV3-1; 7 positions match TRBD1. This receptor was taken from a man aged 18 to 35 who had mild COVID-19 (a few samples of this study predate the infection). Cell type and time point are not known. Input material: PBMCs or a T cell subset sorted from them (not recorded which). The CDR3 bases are TGTGCGAGTTCCCGGGACAGAGACTACGAGCAGTACTTC. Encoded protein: CASSRDRDYEQYF.